The 23 T cell receptor beta chains in this list originate from one sample, sequenced in a study of T cell repertoires in cytomegalovirus infection. Their specific antigens are unknown. TCRdb re-called the reads with MiXCR, one entry per CDR3 protein. The sample lists roughly 920,000 distinct CDR3 sequences; less than 40% were seen once. The sample was cultured CD8+ T cells from PBMCs, taken from culture after CMV antigen stimulation. The receptors shown here come from a human donor in good health (CMV status not recorded). Some clones in this sample may be carry-over from other donors' samples.

This clonotype has ten or more counts. The chain links TRBV7-8 to TRBJ2-5; 11 bases line up with TRBD2. Germline V gives CDR1 SGHVS, CDR2 FQNEAQ. The CDR3 is made up of 18 amino acids. J lost 2 bases, V lost 0 bases, and 8 bases had no gene match. The CDR3 loop is CASSLAIAGGPGQETQYF. The CDR3 nucleotides are TGTGCCAGCAGCTTAGCAATAGCGGGGGGGCCAGGTCAAGAGACCCAGTACTTC. Full variable domain (rest looked up from reference TRBV7-8 and TRBJ2-5): GAGVSQSPRYKVAKRGQDVALRCDPISGHVSLFWYQQALGQGPEFLTYFQNEAQLDKSGLPSDRFFAERPEGSVSTLKIQRTQQEDSAVYLCASSLAIAGGPGQETQYFGPGTRLLVL.

This clonotype was seen a few times. CDR3 in DNA: TGTGCCAGCAGTTCCCTGGGGAGGTCCCTCGGGGAGTGGACAGATACGCAGTATTTT. The encoded protein is CASSSLGRSLGEWTDTQYF. This chain connects TRBV28 to TRBJ2-3; possibly TRBD2 for D (6 bases). CDR3 length: 19 amino acids. V gave up 4 bases and J gave up 3 bases, with 26 bases separating them. Germline V gene data show CDR1 as MDHEN and CDR2 as SYDVKM.

This chain joins TRBV7-6 and TRBJ1-5; the D is unclear. This CDR3 has 16 amino acids. Germline values: CDR1 SGHVS, CDR2 FNYEAQ. Trimming pared 5 bases from V and 1 base from J, leaving 15 bases between. The CDR3 nucleotides read TGTGCCAGCAGCCTCTGGCAAGGTGCAAGCAATCAGCCCCAGCATTTT. Translating gives CASSLWQGASNQPQHF. The complete variable domain, with remaining parts taken from reference TRBV7-6 and TRBJ1-5, reads GAGVSQSPRYKVTKRGQDVALRCDPISGHVSLYWYRQALGQGPEFLTYFNYEAQQDKSGLPNDRFSAERPEGSISTLTIQRTEQRDSAMYRCASSLWQGASNQPQHFGDGTRLSIL.

The V gene is TRBV4-1, the J gene TRBJ1-2, with TRBD1 matching over 9 bases. Unmatched junction bases numbered 5, after V lost 5 bases and J lost 1 base. The germline CDR1 and CDR2 sequences are MGHRA and YSYEKL. The CDR3 consists of 15 residues. The CDR3 DNA reads TGCGCCAGCAGCGCGGAGGACAGGGGTAACTATGGCTACACCTTC. This sequence encodes CASSAEDRGNYGYTF.

The genes are TRBV7-9 and TRBJ1-4, with D unclear. Germline V CDR1 and CDR2: SEHNR, FQNEAQ (reference sequence). The CDR3 covers 14 residues. V was cut by 7 bases and J by 3 bases, with 12 bases left in between. The CDR3 DNA reads TGTGCCAGCAAGGGTCTCCCCGCTAATGAAAAACTGTTTTTT. This translates into CASKGLPANEKLFF.

As regards this clonotype: A much bigger clone sits one base away, suggesting this may be a read error. The chain recombines TRBV7-9 with TRBJ2-6; TRBD1 matches at 7 bases. This CDR3 spans 15 amino acids. CDR1 and CDR2 (germline): SEHNR, FQNEAQ (reference sequence). V was pared by 4 bases and J by 0 bases, with 0 bases of the junction left unmatched. In nucleotides, the CDR3 is TGTGCCAGCAGCTGGGACAGCTCTGGGGCCAACGTCCTGACTTTC. It is translated as CASSWDSSGANVLTF.

This clonotype has a handful of counts. V gene TRBV27 combines with J gene TRBJ2-1; 10 nucleotides agree with TRBD2. Unmatched junction bases numbered 1, after V lost 3 bases and J lost 5 bases. CDR3 length equals 14 residues. Germline V gene sequence: CDR1 MNHEY, CDR2 SMNVEV (reference sequence). The CDR3 DNA reads as TGTGCCAGCAGTTTCGGACTAGCGGACAATGAGCAGTTCTTC. Encoded protein: CASSFGLADNEQFF.

V gene TRBV27 combines with J gene TRBJ1-2; TRBD1 matches 7 bases. Germline-derived CDR1 and CDR2 are MNHEY and SMNVEV (reference sequence). V shed 6 bases, J shed 7 bases, and the junction held 5 bases outside the gene matches. CDR3 length: 12 amino acids. The CDR3 spells CASRTTGVGYTF. CDR3 DNA: TGTGCCAGCAGAACAACAGGGGTTGGCTACACCTTC.

The chain uses TRBV4-1 and TRBJ1-1; tentatively, D is TRBD1 (5 bases). Germline CDR1 and CDR2: MGHRA and YSYEKL. This CDR3 region has 13 residues. The V gene lost 1 base and the J gene lost 8 bases, with 11 bases spanning the gap. CDR3 residues: CASSQVRDGEAFF. The CDR3, as DNA: TGCGCCAGCAGCCAAGTTCGGGACGGAGAAGCTTTCTTT.

This clonotype was counted between two and nine times. V gene TRBV7-6 combines with J gene TRBJ2-7, with 7 positions matching TRBD1. Germline CDR1 and CDR2: SGHVS and FNYEAQ. The CDR3 extends over 15 amino acids. The V and J ends lost 3 bases and 0 bases, in that order; junction bases with no gene match: 5. This CDR3 reads CASSFEGAPSYEQYF. The CDR3 region has the DNA TGTGCCAGCAGCTTTGAGGGGGCGCCCTCCTACGAGCAGTACTTC.

The rearrangement joins TRBV7-4 to TRBJ2-2, with D perhaps TRBD1 (6 bases). The CDR3 is 15 amino acids. The germline V gene has CDR1 SGHVT and CDR2 SQSDAQ. V lost 5 bases and J 4 bases, leaving 14 bases between the germline ends. DNA of the CDR3: TGTGCCAGCAGCAATCCGGGACAAATCACCGGGGAGCTGTTTTTT. Translating it yields CASSNPGQITGELFF.

This clonotype was counted a few times. V and J are TRBV4-2 and TRBJ1-2, with D possibly being TRBD1 (6 bases). Germline CDR1 is LGHNA and CDR2 is YNFKEQ. Trimming removed 3 bases at V and 8 bases at J, with 13 bases between. This CDR3 is 13 amino acids long. CDR3 region: CASSHPQGSGYTF. As DNA, the CDR3 is TGTGCCAGCAGCCATCCCCAGGGGTCGGGCTACACCTTC.

This clonotype was counted at least ten times. V is TRBV7-9 and J is TRBJ2-3; 9 bases match TRBD2. J was trimmed by 2 bases and V by 4 bases; bases with no gene match: 16. The CDR3 has 19 residues. The V gene's germline CDR1 is SEHNR and CDR2 FQNEAQ (reference sequence). The CDR3 DNA follows: TGTGCCAGCAGCTCCTGGACGGTAGCGGGGGAAAAACCCACAGATACGCAGTATTTT. As protein: CASSSWTVAGEKPTDTQYF.

This clonotype has a handful of counts. The J gene is TRBJ1-4, the V gene TRBV6-1; tentative D call: TRBD1 (5 bases). The ends were cut back, 2 bases at V and 6 bases at J, with 13 bases in the middle. Germline assignment: CDR1 MNHNS and CDR2 SASEGT. The CDR3 extends over 15 amino acids. For the CDR3, the DNA is TGTGCCAGCAGTGAACCCATGGGCAGGGATGAAAAACTGTTTTTT. It yields the protein CASSEPMGRDEKLFF.

Ten or more counts support this clonotype. The V and J genes are TRBV12-3 or TRBV12-4 and TRBJ2-2; D gene unclear. The CDR3 spans 14 residues. The ends were cut back, 4 bases at V and 0 bases at J, with 6 bases in the middle. The CDR3 DNA is TGTGCCAGCAGTTGGGCTGCGAACACCGGGGAGCTGTTTTTT. It is translated as CASSWAANTGELFF.

This clonotype turned up a few times. V gene TRBV19 combines with J gene TRBJ2-2, with D unresolved. V lost 9 bases to trimming and J lost 1 base, with 9 bases between them. Per germline, CDR1 LNHDA and CDR2 SQIVND (reference sequence). The CDR3 loop spans 13 amino acids. DNA of the CDR3: TGTGCCAGCCCGAATAGGAACACCGGGGAGCTGTTTTTT. This codes for CASPNRNTGELFF.

Only a few counts were recorded for this clonotype. This chain links TRBV9 with TRBJ2-1; 9 bases are shared with TRBD2. The germline gives CDR1 SGDLS, CDR2 YYNGEE. The trim removed 0 bases at V and 6 bases at J, leaving 7 bases unmatched. This CDR3 contains 16 residues. In DNA, the CDR3 is TGTGCCAGCAGCGTAGACGGCGGGGGGGGGGTCAATGAGCAGTTCTTC. This codes for CASSVDGGGGVNEQFF. Full variable domain (missing parts from reference TRBV9 and TRBJ2-1): DSGVTQTPKHLITATGQRVTLRCSPRSGDLSVYWYQQSLDQGLQFLIQYYNGEERAKGNILERFSAQQFPDLHSELNLSSLELGDSALYFCASSVDGGGGVNEQFFGPGTRLTVL.

This clonotype was recorded many times. V usage is TRBV6-5 and J usage is TRBJ2-3; TRBD2 is a possible D gene (6 bases). V lost 6 bases, J lost 6 bases, and 10 bases lay in between. This CDR3 is 12 amino acids long. Germline V CDR1 and CDR2: MNHEY, SVGAGI. The CDR3 DNA sequence: TGTGCCAGCAGGCGGGGCGGCGATACGCAGTATTTT. Its translation: CASRRGGDTQYF.

The chain is built from TRBV5-8 and TRBJ2-7; weak D call: TRBD1 (6 bases). Germline CDR1 is SGHTS and CDR2 is YDEGEE. V was trimmed by 0 bases and J by 1 base, leaving 11 bases between them. CDR3 length: 15 amino acids. The CDR3 sequence is CASSLVSTGSYEQYF. CDR3 nucleotide sequence: TGTGCCAGCAGCTTGGTATCAACAGGGTCCTACGAGCAGTACTTC.

V gene TRBV12-3 or TRBV12-4 combines with J gene TRBJ2-2, with a possible D match to TRBD1 (7 bases). V shed 6 bases and J shed 7 bases, with 24 bases lying between them. The CDR3 length is 17 residues. The CDR3 bases are TGTGCCAGCAGCCCTTCGGGACAGCGTACCGGGGGCGGGGAGCTGTTTTTT. The encoded protein is CASSPSGQRTGGGELFF.

This CDR3 is CASSEVILTGRGTEAFF. For the CDR3, the DNA is TGTGCCAGCAGTGAAGTGATCTTAACCGGGAGAGGCACTGAAGCTTTCTTT. The chain employs TRBV6-1 and TRBJ1-1; the D is unclear. The germline gives CDR1 MNHNS, CDR2 SASEGT. V lost 1 base and J 4 bases, leaving 19 bases between the germline ends. The CDR3 runs to 17 residues.

The chain combines TRBV6-5 with TRBJ2-3, with D maybe TRBD1 (6 bases). Trimming stripped 6 bases from V and 0 bases from J, with 25 bases between. Germline V lookup: CDR1 MNHEY, CDR2 SVGAGI. The CDR3 loop spans 19 amino acids. Here the CDR3 reads CASSHPRAGAPPSTDTQYF. CDR3 sequence (DNA): TGTGCCAGCAGCCACCCTCGGGCAGGGGCCCCTCCTAGCACAGATACGCAGTATTTT.

This rearrangement joins TRBV7-6 to TRBJ1-1, with a weak D call TRBD1 (5 bases). The CDR3 is 20 amino acids. V was shortened by 4 bases and J by 1 base, with 28 bases between the two germline ends. Germline values: CDR1 SGHVS, CDR2 FNYEAQ. Here the CDR3 DNA reads TGTGCCAGCAGCTGGGATGGGAGCGGGGTTCAGGGTGGAGGGAACACTGAAGCTTTCTTT. This sequence encodes CASSWDGSGVQGGGNTEAFF.